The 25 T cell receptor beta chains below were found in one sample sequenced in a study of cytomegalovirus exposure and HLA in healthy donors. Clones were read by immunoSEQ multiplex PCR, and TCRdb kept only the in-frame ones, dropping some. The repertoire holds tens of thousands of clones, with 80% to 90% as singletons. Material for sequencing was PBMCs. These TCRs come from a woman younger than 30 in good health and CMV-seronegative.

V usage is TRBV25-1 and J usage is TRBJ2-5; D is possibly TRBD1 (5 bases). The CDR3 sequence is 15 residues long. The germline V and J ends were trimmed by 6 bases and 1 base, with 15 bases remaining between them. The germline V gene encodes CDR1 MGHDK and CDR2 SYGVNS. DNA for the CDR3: TGTGCCAGCAGCAGGGTTGGTCAGGGCCAAGAGACCCAGTACTTC. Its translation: CASSRVGQGQETQYF.

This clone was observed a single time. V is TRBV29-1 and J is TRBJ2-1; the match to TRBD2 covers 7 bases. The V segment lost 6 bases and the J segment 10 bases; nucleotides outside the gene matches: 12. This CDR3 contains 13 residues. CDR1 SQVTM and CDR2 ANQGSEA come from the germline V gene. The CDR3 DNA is TGCAGCGTAGACTACGGGTTGGGGGGGGAGCAGTTCTTC. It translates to CSVDYGLGGEQFF.

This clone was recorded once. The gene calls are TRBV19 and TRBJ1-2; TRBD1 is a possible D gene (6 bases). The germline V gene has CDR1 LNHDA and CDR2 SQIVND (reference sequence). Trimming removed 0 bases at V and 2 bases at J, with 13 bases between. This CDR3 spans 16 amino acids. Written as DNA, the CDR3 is TGTGCCAGTAGTATAGATATACAGGGCGGGAACTATGGCTACACCTTC. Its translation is CASSIDIQGGNYGYTF.

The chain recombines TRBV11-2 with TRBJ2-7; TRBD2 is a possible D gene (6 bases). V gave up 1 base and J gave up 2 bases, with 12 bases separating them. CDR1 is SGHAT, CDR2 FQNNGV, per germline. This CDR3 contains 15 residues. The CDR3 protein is CASSLATGVAYEQYF. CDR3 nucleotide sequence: TGTGCCAGCAGCTTAGCTACGGGAGTAGCCTACGAGCAGTACTTC.

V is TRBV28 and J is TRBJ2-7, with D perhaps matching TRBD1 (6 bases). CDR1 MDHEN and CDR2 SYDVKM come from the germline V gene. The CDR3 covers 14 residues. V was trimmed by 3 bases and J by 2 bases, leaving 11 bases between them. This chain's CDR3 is CASSFVQGPYEQYF. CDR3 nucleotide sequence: TGTGCCAGCAGTTTCGTGCAGGGGCCCTACGAGCAGTACTTC.

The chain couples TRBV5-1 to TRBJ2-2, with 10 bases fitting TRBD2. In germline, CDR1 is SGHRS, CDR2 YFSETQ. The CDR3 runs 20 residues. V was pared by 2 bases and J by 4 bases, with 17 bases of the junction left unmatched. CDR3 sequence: CASSFRDRRQRGGITGELFF. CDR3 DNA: TGCGCCAGCAGCTTCCGGGACAGAAGACAGCGGGGGGGCATCACCGGGGAGCTGTTTTTT.

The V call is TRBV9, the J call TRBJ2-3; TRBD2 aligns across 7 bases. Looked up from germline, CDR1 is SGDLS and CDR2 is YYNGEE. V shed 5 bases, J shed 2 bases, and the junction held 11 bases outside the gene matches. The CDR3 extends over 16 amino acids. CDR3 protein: CASRPGEREDTDTQYF. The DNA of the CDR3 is TGTGCCAGCAGACCCGGCGAGCGGGAAGACACAGATACGCAGTATTTT.

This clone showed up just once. CDR3 region: CASSYRTGGEKLFF. The CDR3 DNA reads as TGTGCCAGCAGTTACCGGACAGGGGGAGAAAAACTGTTTTTT. J is TRBJ1-4 and V is TRBV6-5; TRBD1 aligns across 10 bases. With 2 bases clipped from V and 8 bases from J, the junction kept 2 bases outside the gene matches. The CDR3 has 14 amino acids. Germline loops: CDR1 MNHEY, CDR2 SVGAGI.

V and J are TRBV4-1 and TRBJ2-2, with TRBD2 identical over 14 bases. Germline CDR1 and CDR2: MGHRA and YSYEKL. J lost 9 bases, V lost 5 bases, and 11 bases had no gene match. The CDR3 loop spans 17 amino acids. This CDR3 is CASSKRIGTSGSRELFF. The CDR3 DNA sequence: TGCGCCAGCAGCAAAAGGATTGGGACTAGCGGGAGCCGGGAGCTGTTTTTT.

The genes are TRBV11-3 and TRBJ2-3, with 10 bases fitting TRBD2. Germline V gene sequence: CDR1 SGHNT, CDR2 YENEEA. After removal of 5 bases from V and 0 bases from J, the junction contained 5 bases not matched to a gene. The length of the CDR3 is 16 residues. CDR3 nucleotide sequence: TGTGCCAGCAGCCCAGGACTAGCGGATAGCACAGATACGCAGTATTTT. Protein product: CASSPGLADSTDTQYF.

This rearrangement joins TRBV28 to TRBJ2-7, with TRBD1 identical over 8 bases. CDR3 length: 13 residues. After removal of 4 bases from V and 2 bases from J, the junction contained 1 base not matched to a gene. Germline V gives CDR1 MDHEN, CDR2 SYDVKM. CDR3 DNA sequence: TGTGCCAGCAGTTGGGACAGGCCCTACGAGCAGTACTTC. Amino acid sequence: CASSWDRPYEQYF.

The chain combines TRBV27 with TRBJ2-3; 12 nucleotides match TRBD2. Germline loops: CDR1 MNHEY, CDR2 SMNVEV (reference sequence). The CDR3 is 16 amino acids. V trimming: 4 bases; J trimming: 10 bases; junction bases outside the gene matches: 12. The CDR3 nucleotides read TGTGCCAGCAGTTCACCACTAGCGGGGGGTTTTGGTTCGCAGTATTTT. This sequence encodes CASSSPLAGGFGSQYF.

This chain's CDR3 is CASTQLAGVYNEQFF. As DNA, the CDR3 is TGTGCCAGCACCCAACTAGCGGGAGTCTACAATGAGCAGTTCTTC. This sequence joins TRBV28 and TRBJ2-1; the match to TRBD2 covers 11 bases. CDR1 and CDR2 from the germline V gene are MDHEN and SYDVKM. V was pared by 7 bases and J by 3 bases, with 5 bases of the junction left unmatched. This CDR3 comprises 15 residues.

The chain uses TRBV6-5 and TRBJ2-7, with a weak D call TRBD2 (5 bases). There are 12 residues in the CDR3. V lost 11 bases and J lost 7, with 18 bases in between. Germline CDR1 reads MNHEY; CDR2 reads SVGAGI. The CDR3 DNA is TGTGCCCTCGAGTGGGAAGGCGGGGAGCAGTACTTC. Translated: CALEWEGGEQYF.

The CDR3 is CASSARDTGELFF. The CDR3 DNA reads as TGTGCCAGCAGTGCCCGGGACACCGGGGAGCTGTTTTTT. V gene TRBV6-4 combines with J gene TRBJ2-2; no definite D call. The V end lost 4 bases, the J end lost 3 bases, and 6 bases lay between the germline ends. Germline V CDR1 and CDR2: MRHNA, SNTAGT. The CDR3 length is 13 residues.

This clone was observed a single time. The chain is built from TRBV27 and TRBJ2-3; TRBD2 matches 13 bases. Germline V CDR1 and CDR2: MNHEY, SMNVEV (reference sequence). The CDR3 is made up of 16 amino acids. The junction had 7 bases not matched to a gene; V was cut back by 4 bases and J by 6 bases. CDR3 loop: CASSWPGTSGEDTQYF. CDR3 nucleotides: TGTGCCAGCAGTTGGCCCGGGACTAGCGGGGAGGATACGCAGTATTTT.

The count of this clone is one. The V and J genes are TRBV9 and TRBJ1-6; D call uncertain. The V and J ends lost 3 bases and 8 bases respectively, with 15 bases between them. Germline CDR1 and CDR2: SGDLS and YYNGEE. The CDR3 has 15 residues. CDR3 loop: CASSANPQGDSPLHF. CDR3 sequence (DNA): TGTGCCAGCAGCGCGAATCCCCAAGGAGATTCACCCCTCCACTTT.

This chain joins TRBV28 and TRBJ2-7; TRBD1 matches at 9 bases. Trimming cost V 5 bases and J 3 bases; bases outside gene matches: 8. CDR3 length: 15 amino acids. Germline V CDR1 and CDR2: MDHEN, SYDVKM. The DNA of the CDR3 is TGTGCCAGCAGTGTCACCGGGACAGGGAGCTACGAGCAGTACTTC. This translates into CASSVTGTGSYEQYF.

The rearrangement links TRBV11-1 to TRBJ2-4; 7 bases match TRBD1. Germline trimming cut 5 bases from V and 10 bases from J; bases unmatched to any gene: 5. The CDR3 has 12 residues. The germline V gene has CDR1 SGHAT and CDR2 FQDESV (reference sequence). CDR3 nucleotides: TGTGCCAGCAGCCGACAGGGACGGATTCAGTACTTC. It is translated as CASSRQGRIQYF.

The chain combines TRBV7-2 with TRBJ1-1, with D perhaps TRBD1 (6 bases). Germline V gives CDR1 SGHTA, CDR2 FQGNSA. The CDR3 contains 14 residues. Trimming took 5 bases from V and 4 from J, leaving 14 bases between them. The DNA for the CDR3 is TGTGCCAGCAGCGAGTCACTACAGGGCACTGAAGCTTTCTTT. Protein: CASSESLQGTEAFF.

CDR3 sequence: CASSEEQPNYGYTF. CDR3 nucleotides: TGTGCCAGCAGTGAAGAACAGCCCAACTATGGCTACACCTTC. The rearrangement uses TRBV6-1 and TRBJ1-2; D gene ambiguous. This CDR3 comprises 14 residues. From germline, CDR1 is MNHNS and CDR2 SASEGT. V lost 1 base and J lost 2, with 8 bases in between.

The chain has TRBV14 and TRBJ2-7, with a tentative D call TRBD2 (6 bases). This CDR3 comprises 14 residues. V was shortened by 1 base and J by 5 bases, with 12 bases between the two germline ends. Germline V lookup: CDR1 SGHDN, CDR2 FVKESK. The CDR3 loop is CASSQGDWGDEQYF. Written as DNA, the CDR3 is TGTGCCAGCAGCCAAGGGGACTGGGGCGACGAGCAGTACTTC.

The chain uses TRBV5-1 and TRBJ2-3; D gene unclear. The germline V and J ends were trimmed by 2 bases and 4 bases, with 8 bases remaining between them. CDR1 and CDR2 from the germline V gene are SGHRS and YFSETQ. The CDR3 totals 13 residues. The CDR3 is CASSLRRADTQYF. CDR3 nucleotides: TGCGCCAGCAGCTTACGACGGGCAGATACGCAGTATTTT.

This CDR3 reads CASSEETGTQETQYF. The CDR3 DNA sequence: TGTGCCAGCAGTGAAGAGACAGGCACTCAAGAGACCCAGTACTTC. The chain uses TRBV2 and TRBJ2-5, with D perhaps matching TRBD1 (6 bases). This CDR3 comprises 15 residues. Deletions cut 1 base from V and 2 bases from J, with 11 bases between. In germline, CDR1 is SNHLY, CDR2 FYNNEI.

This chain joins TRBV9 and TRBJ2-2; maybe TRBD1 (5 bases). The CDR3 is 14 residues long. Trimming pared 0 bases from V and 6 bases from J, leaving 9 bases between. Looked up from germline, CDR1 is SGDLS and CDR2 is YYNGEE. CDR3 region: CASSVVVGPGELFF. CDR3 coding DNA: TGTGCCAGCAGCGTAGTAGTGGGGCCCGGGGAGCTGTTTTTT. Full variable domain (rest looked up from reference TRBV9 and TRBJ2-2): DSGVTQTPKHLITATGQRVTLRCSPRSGDLSVYWYQQSLDQGLQFLIQYYNGEERAKGNILERFSAQQFPDLHSELNLSSLELGDSALYFCASSVVVGPGELFFGEGSRLTVL.